This TCR beta chain was identified in a study of brain metastases from non-small cell lung cancer. Study-level points and caveats: T-cell clones appeared expanded in about 64% of brain metastases relative to matched primary tumors. Compared with primary tumors, brain metastases showed less T-cell infiltration.

Measured with immunoSEQ multiplex PCR; TCRdb has only the in-frame clones, and not every one. The table lists about 2,100 clones, approximately 80% of them singletons. This clone was detected a few times. The target antigen is unknown. V lost 8 bases to trimming and J lost 3 bases; unmatched junction nucleotides: 13. The germline CDR1 and CDR2 sequences are LNHDA and SQIVND (reference sequence). The CDR3 extends over 17 amino acids. The TCR comes from a donor at least 40 years old with non-small cell lung cancer. The V gene is TRBV19, the J gene TRBJ1-5, with 10 bases fitting TRBD1. The sequencing input was tissue from a brain metastasis. The CDR3 sequence: CASYGQGEVKDNQPQHF. The CDR3 bases are TGTGCCAGTTATGGACAGGGGGAAGTAAAGGACAATCAGCCCCAGCATTTT.